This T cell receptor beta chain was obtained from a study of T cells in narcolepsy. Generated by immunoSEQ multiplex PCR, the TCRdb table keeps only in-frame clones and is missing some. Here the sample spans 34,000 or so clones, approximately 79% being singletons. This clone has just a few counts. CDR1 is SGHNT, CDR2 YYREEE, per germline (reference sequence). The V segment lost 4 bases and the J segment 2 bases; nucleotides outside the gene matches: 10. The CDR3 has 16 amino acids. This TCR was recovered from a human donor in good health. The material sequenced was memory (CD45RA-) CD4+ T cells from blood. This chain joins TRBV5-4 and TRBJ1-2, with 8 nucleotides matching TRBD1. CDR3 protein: CASSKPPGQGNYGYTF. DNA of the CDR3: TGTGCCAGCAGCAAACCCCCCGGACAGGGAAACTATGGCTACACCTTC.